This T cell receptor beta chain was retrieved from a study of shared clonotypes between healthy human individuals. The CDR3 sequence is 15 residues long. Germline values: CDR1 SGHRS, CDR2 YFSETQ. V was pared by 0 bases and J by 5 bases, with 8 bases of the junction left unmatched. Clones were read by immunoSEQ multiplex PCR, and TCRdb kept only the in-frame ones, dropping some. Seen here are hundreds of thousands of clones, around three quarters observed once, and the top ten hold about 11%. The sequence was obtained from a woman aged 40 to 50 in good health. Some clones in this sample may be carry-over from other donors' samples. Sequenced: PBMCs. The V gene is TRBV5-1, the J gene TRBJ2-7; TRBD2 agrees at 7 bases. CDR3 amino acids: CASSLGTRGLDEQYF. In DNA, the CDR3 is TGCGCCAGCAGCTTGGGGACTAGGGGATTGGACGAGCAGTACTTC.